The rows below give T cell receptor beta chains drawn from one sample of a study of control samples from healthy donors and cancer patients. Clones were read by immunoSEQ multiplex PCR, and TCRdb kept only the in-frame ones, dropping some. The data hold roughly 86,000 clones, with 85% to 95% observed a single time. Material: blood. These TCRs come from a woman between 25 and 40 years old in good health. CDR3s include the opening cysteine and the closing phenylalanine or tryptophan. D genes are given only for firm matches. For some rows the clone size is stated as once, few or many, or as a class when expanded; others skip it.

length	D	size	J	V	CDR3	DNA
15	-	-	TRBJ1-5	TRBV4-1	CASSQVKALDQPQHF	TGCGCCAGCAGCCAAGTCAAGGCCCTTGATCAGCCCCAGCATTTT
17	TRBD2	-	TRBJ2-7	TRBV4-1	CASQAYIGTGGSYEQYF	TGCGCCAGCCAAGCTTACATAGGGACGGGAGGGTCTTACGAGCAGTACTTC
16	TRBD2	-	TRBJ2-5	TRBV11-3	CASSAGTSGRLETQYF	TGTGCCAGCAGCGCAGGGACTAGCGGGAGGTTGGAGACCCAGTACTTC
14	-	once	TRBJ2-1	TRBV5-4	CASSPGPLDNEQFF	TGTGCCAGCAGCCCGGGCCCCCTCGACAATGAGCAGTTCTTC
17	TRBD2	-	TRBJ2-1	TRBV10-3	CAISESSGGIGKNEQFF	TGTGCCATCAGTGAGTCATCGGGAGGGATCGGGAAAAATGAGCAGTTCTTC
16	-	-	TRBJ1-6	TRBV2	CASRQTVLRDNSPLHF	TGTGCCAGCAGACAGACAGTCCTGCGGGATAATTCACCCCTCCACTTT
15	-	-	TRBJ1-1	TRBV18	CASSPPANRGPEAFF	TGTGCCAGCTCACCACCGGCGAACCGGGGACCTGAAGCTTTCTTT
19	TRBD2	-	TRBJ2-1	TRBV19	CASSKPSGGARESYNEQFF	TGTGCCAGTAGTAAACCTAGCGGGGGGGCCAGGGAGTCCTACAATGAGCAGTTCTTC
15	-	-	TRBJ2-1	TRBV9	CASSVDGSGHNEQFF	TGTGCCAGCAGCGTAGACGGGAGTGGTCACAATGAGCAGTTCTTC
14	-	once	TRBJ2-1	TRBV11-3	CASSTPRVNNEQFF	TGTGCCAGCAGCACCCCCCGGGTCAACAATGAGCAGTTCTTC
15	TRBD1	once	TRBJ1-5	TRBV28	CASSNTGGLHQPQHF	TGTGCCAGCAGCAATACAGGGGGCCTTCATCAGCCCCAGCATTTT
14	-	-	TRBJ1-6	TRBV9	CASSGGRGPSPLHF	TGTGCCAGCAGCGGGGGCCGCGGGCCTTCACCCCTCCACTTT
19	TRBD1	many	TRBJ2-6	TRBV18	CASSLITGDLYSGANVLTF	TGTGCCAGCTCGCTAATCACAGGGGACCTATACTCTGGGGCCAACGTCCTGACTTTC
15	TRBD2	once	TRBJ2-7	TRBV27	CASSSTGTRAYEQYF	TGTGCCAGCAGTTCGACCGGGACTAGAGCCTACGAGCAGTACTTC
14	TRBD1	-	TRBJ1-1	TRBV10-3	CATWTGEGNTEAFF	TGTGCCACCTGGACAGGGGAAGGGAACACTGAAGCTTTCTTT
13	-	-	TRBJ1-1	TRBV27	CASSLSLIAEAFF	TGTGCCAGCAGTTTGTCCCTAATAGCTGAAGCTTTCTTT
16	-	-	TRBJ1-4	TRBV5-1	CASSLNRDMGNEKLFF	TGCGCCAGCAGCCTAAACCGGGACATGGGAAATGAAAAACTGTTTTTT
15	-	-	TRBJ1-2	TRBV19	CASSIYLRGNYGYTF	TGTGCCAGTAGTATTTATCTCCGGGGGAACTATGGCTACACCTTC
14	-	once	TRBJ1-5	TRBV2	CASSNPDGNQPQHF	TGTGCCAGCAGTAATCCAGATGGGAATCAGCCCCAGCATTTT
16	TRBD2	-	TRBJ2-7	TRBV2	CASSLRTRGISYEQYF	TGTGCCAGCAGTCTGAGGACTAGAGGGATCTCCTACGAGCAGTACTTC
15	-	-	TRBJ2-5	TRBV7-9	CASIPGSGTRETQYF	TGTGCCAGCATCCCGGGTAGCGGTACAAGAGAGACCCAGTACTTC
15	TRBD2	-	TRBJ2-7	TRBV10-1	CASSESIAGQYEQYF	TGCGCCAGCAGTGAGTCAATAGCGGGTCAATACGAGCAGTACTTC
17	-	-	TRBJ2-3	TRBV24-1	CATSDPRTGGGSDTQYF	TGTGCCACCAGTGATCCCCGTACGGGGGGCGGGTCGGATACGCAGTATTTT
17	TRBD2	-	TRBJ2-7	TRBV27	CASSPERTSFPPYEQYF	TGTGCCAGCAGTCCAGAGCGGACTAGTTTTCCGCCCTACGAGCAGTACTTC
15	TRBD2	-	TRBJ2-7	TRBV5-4	CASSPLAGGPHEQYF	TGTGCCAGCAGCCCCCTAGCGGGAGGGCCCCACGAGCAGTACTTC
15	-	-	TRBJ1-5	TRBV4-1	CASSQVQAGDQPQHF	TGCGCCAGCAGCCAAGTACAGGCCGGGGACCAGCCCCAGCATTTT
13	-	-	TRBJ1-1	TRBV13	CASSLGRPLGAFF	TGTGCCAGCAGCTTAGGACGTCCCCTCGGGGCTTTCTTT
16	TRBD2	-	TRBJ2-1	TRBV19	CASSIGSSGRENEQFF	TGTGCCAGTAGTATAGGGTCTAGCGGGAGGGAGAATGAGCAGTTCTTC
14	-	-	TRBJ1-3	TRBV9	CASSPRVSGNTIYF	TGTGCCAGCAGCCCCAGGGTCTCTGGAAACACCATATATTTT
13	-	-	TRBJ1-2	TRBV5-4	CASSFAESDGYTF	TGTGCCAGCAGCTTCGCGGAAAGCGATGGCTACACCTTC
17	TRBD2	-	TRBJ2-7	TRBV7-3	CASSLNGLAGLSYEQYF	TGTGCCAGCAGCTTAAACGGGCTAGCGGGACTCTCCTACGAGCAGTACTTC
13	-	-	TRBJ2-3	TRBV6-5	CASSSLRTDTQYF	TGTGCCAGCTCAAGCCTACGCACAGATACGCAGTATTTT
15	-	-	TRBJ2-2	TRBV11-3	CASSLVQGGTGELFF	TGTGCCAGCAGCTTAGTCCAGGGGGGAACCGGGGAGCTGTTTTTT
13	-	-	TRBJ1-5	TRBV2	CASSGGQDQPQHF	TGTGCCAGCAGTGGGGGGCAGGATCAGCCCCAGCATTTT
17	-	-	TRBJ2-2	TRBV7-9	CASSPLRGRNEHRELFF	TGTGCCAGCAGCCCACTTCGTGGGCGAAACGAACACCGGGAGCTGTTTTTT
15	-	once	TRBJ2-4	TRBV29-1	CSVKIQGTAKNIQYF	TGCAGCGTTAAAATACAGGGAACGGCCAAAAACATTCAGTACTTC
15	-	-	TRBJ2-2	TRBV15	CATSIPGVVTGELFF	TGTGCCACCAGCATTCCGGGAGTGGTCACCGGGGAGCTGTTTTTT
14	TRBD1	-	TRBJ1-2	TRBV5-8	CASSGDSGNYGYTF	TGTGCCAGCAGCGGGGACAGTGGGAACTATGGCTACACCTTC
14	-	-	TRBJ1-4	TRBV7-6	CASSPDRANEKLFF	TGTGCCAGCAGCCCGGACCGGGCGAATGAAAAACTGTTTTTT
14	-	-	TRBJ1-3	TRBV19	CASSISGTGNTIYF	TGTGCCAGTAGTATCTCAGGGACTGGAAACACCATATATTTT
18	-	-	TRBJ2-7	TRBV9	CASSVGIDTQGFSYEQYF	TGTGCCAGCAGCGTTGGGATCGACACCCAGGGTTTCTCCTACGAGCAGTACTTC
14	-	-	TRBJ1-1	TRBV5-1	CASSLGQVNTEAFF	TGCGCCAGCAGCTTGGGACAGGTGAACACTGAAGCTTTCTTT
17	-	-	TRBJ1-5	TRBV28	CASTISPLRGVNQPQHF	TGTGCCAGCACCATTTCCCCCTTGAGAGGGGTCAATCAGCCCCAGCATTTT
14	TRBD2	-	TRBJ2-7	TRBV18	CASSTTSGRYEQYF	TGTGCCAGCTCAACGACTAGCGGGAGATACGAGCAGTACTTC
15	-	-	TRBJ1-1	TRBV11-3	CASSLDAGWNTEAFF	TGTGCCAGCAGCTTAGATGCAGGCTGGAACACTGAAGCTTTCTTT
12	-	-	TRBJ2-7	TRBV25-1	CASSPGSYEQYF	TGTGCCAGCTCCCCCGGCAGCTACGAGCAGTACTTC
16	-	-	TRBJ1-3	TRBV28	CASSLPQGSSGNTIYF	TGTGCCAGCAGTTTACCCCAAGGATCTTCTGGAAACACCATATATTTT
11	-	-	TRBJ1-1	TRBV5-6	CASSLRFEAFF	TGTGCCAGCAGCTTGCGGTTTGAAGCTTTCTTT
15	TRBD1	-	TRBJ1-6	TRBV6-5	CASSRRDSSNSPLHF	TGTGCCAGCAGCCGAAGGGACAGTTCAAATTCACCCCTCCACTTT